This record concerns one TCR beta chain sequence. The data were obtained in a study of blood T cell repertoires in COVID-19. Study in general: T cells, B-cell-depleted T cells, or PBMCs supplied cDNA or gDNA.

The CDR3 runs to 14 residues. Clinical histories supplied by participants themselves formed the basis of cohort assignment. In the original processing: The assay estimated nucleated cells by amplifying reference gene primers. TCRdb keeps only in-frame clones here, not all; method: immunoSEQ multiplex PCR. V and J calls and clone size are those listed in that table; D and trimming were worked out from the DNA. The sample holds around 430,000 clones; around 87% are singletons and the top ten take around 9.3%. The chain couples TRBV21-1 to TRBJ1-2. TRBV21-1 is a listed pseudogene. The sequence was obtained from a woman in her forties or fifties who had recovered from COVID-19. What was sequenced was PBMCs or T cells enriched from blood (not recorded which). The CDR3 DNA reads TGTGCCAGCAGCCTTTGCGGCCAGCTAGATGGCTACACCTTC. As protein: CASSLCGQLDGYTF.